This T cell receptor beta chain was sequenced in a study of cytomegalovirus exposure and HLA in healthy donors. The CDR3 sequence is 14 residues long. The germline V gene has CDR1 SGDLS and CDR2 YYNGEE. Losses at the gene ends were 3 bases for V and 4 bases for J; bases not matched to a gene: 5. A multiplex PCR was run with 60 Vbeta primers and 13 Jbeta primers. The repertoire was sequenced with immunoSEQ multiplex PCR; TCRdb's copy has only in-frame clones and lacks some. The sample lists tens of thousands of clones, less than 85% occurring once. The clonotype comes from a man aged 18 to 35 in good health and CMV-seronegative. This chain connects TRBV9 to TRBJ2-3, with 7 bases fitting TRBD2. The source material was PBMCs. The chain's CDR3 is CASSAMGGSDTQYF. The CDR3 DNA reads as TGTGCCAGCAGCGCCATGGGAGGGTCAGATACGCAGTATTTT.